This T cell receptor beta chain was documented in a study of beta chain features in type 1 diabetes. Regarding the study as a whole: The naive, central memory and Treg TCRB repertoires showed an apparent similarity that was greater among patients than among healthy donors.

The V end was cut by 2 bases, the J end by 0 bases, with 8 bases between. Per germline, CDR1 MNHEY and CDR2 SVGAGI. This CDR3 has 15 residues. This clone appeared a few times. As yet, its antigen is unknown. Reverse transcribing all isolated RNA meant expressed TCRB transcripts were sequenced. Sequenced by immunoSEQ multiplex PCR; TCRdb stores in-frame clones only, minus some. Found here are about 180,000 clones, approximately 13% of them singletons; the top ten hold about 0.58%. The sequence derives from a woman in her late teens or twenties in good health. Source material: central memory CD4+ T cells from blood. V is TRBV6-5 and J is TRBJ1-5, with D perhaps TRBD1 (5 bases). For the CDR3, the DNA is TGTGCCAGCAGTTACGACAGTAATAGCAATCAGCCCCAGCATTTT. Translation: CASSYDSNSNQPQHF.